This T cell receptor beta chain comes out of a study of a mutant IDH1 vaccine in newly diagnosed glioma. About the study: Earlier therapy was either radiotherapy, temozolomide, or both, and most got both.

Described time point: week 35, safety follow-up. The study gave 300 ug of mutant IDH1 20-mer peptide per vaccine dose, with topical imiquimod. Patients carried new grade 3 or 4 IDH1-mutant astrocytomas lacking nuclear ATRX. Remarks on this clone: Its antigen remains unidentified.

Sequenced by immunoSEQ multiplex PCR; TCRdb stores in-frame clones only, minus some. This table has approximately 41,000 clones, around 87% appearing once. Study observations and caveats: Immune responses arising from the vaccine appeared in about 94% of patients.

The TCR comes from a man aged 35-49 years with glioma. Sequencing was performed on PBMCs, taken from a glioma patient whose treatment included an IDH1 peptide vaccine.

The CDR3 DNA follows: TGCGCCAGCAGCCAAGTCAGCGGGGCGAGCAATCAGCCCCAGCATTTT. Its translation is CASSQVSGASNQPQHF. V usage is TRBV4-1 and J usage is TRBJ1-5; TRBD1 is a possible D gene (5 bases). Germline CDR1 reads MGHRA; CDR2 reads YSYEKL. The CDR3 totals 16 residues. The germline V and J ends were trimmed by 1 base and 1 base, with 11 bases remaining between them.